This note documents a single T cell receptor beta chain sequence. Its antigen remains unknown. One base away lies a much larger clone, so this may be a sequencing read error. This record belongs to a study of tumor and adjacent non-tumor tissue in lung cancer. Study-level results: Tumor tissue had significantly higher TCR diversity than normal lung.

TCRbeta libraries were built with three rounds of nested PCR, modified from ARM-PCR. TCRdb recomputed calls from the multiplex PCR reads with MiXCR, one row per CDR3 protein. The table has 70,000 to 80,000 distinct CDR3 sequences, 72% seen once; the top ten hold around 10%. The CDR3 extends over 12 amino acids. The germline V gene has CDR1 MNHEY and CDR2 SVGEGT. V lost 0 bases and J 6 bases, leaving 6 bases between the germline ends. The template was RNA from unsorted bulk tissue. Source material: lung tumor tissue. The receptor's source is a woman aged 40 to 50 with non-small cell lung cancer. The chain employs TRBV6-2 or TRBV6-3 and TRBJ2-7; D is undetermined. This chain's CDR3 is CASSYSVTEQYF. The DNA of the CDR3 is TGTGCCAGCAGTTACTCGGTCACCGAGCAGTACTTC.